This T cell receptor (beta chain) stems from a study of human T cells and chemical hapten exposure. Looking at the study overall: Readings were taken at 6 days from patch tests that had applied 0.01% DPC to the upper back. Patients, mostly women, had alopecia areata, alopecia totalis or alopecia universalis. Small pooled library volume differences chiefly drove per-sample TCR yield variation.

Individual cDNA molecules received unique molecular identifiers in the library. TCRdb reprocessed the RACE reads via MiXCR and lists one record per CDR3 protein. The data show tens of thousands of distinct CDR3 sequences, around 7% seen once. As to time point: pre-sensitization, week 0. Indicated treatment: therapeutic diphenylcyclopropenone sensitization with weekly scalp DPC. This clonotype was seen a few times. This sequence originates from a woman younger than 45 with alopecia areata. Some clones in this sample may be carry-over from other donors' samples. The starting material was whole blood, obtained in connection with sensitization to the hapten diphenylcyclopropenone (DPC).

CDR3 nucleotides: TGTGCCACCAGCAGAACGGAACAGGGCACCATATATTTT. It translates to CATSRTEQGTIYF. This chain joins TRBV15 and TRBJ1-3; TRBD1 might be the D (6 bases). The CDR3 has 13 amino acids. The V and J ends lost 2 bases and 9 bases respectively, with 11 bases between them. CDR1 is LNHNV, CDR2 YYDKDF, per germline (reference sequence).